This is a list of T cell receptor beta chains from one sample in a study of T-cell memory formation after mild COVID-19. A single record per CDR3 protein comes from TCRdb applying MiXCR to the 5' RACE reads. The data hold 430,000 or so distinct CDR3 sequences, with approximately 25% observed a single time. Source material: PBMCs or a T cell subset sorted from them (not recorded which). These receptors originate from an adult woman who had mild COVID-19 (a few samples of this study predate the infection). Cell type and time point are not known. The CDR3 runs from the conserved cysteine through the conserved F or W. Each record gives: CDR3 DNA, CDR3 protein, D gene, clone size, J gene, CDR3 length, V gene. The D gene is left open where the match is weak. Clone size, where shown, is once, few, many, or a class for clones that have expanded.

CDR3 DNA: TGTGCCAGCAGCCAGGGGACAGACGCTAACTATGGCTACACCTTC
CDR3 protein: CASSQGTDANYGYTF
D gene: TRBD1
clone size: NA
J gene: TRBJ1-2
CDR3 length: 15
V gene: TRBV3-1

CDR3 DNA: TGCGCCAGCAGATCGGGACCCTACAATGAGCAGTTCTTC
CDR3 protein: CASRSGPYNEQFF
D gene: NA
clone size: few
J gene: TRBJ2-1
CDR3 length: 13
V gene: TRBV5-1

CDR3 DNA: TGTGCCATCGGGGGGACTGGCGGAGGAGATGAGCAGTTCTTC
CDR3 protein: CAIGGTGGGDEQFF
D gene: NA
clone size: few
J gene: TRBJ2-1
CDR3 length: 14
V gene: TRBV10-3

CDR3 DNA: TGCGCCAGCAGCCTCTCCCGAGGGCAGGGAGGTAGCTATGGCTACACCTTC
CDR3 protein: CASSLSRGQGGSYGYTF
D gene: NA
clone size: few
J gene: TRBJ1-2
CDR3 length: 17
V gene: TRBV5-1

CDR3 DNA: TGCAGCGACAGGGGAGTCGTTGAGCAGTTCTTC
CDR3 protein: CSDRGVVEQFF
D gene: TRBD1
clone size: NA
J gene: TRBJ2-1
CDR3 length: 11
V gene: TRBV29-1

CDR3 DNA: TGCAGTGCGAGGGCGGGGGGGCGACCCTCACAAGAGACCCAGTACTTC
CDR3 protein: CSARAGGRPSQETQYF
D gene: TRBD2
clone size: few
J gene: TRBJ2-5
CDR3 length: 16
V gene: TRBV20-1

CDR3 DNA: TGTGCCAGCAGCGTAGAGATTGGATACTCCCCGTATGGCTACACCTTC
CDR3 protein: CASSVEIGYSPYGYTF
D gene: NA
clone size: NA
J gene: TRBJ1-2
CDR3 length: 16
V gene: TRBV9

CDR3 DNA: TGTGCCAGCAGGCCCCAAAGCGGGGGGGGAAGCTACGAGCAGTACTTC
CDR3 protein: CASRPQSGGGSYEQYF
D gene: TRBD2
clone size: NA
J gene: TRBJ2-7
CDR3 length: 16
V gene: TRBV12-3/TRBV12-4

CDR3 DNA: TGCAGTGCTATCGTAGTGGCGGGAGGGCCGATAGAGACCCAGTACTTC
CDR3 protein: CSAIVVAGGPIETQYF
D gene: TRBD2
clone size: NA
J gene: TRBJ2-5
CDR3 length: 16
V gene: TRBV20-1

CDR3 DNA: TGTGCCAGCTCGCCCGGCGGGAGGAGAGAGCAGTACTTC
CDR3 protein: CASSPGGRREQYF
D gene: TRBD2
clone size: NA
J gene: TRBJ2-7
CDR3 length: 13
V gene: TRBV18

CDR3 DNA: TGTGCCAGCAGCTTGGACTTGGGACTAGCGGGAGGGACAGGGTACAATGAGCAGTTCTTC
CDR3 protein: CASSLDLGLAGGTGYNEQFF
D gene: TRBD2
clone size: few
J gene: TRBJ2-1
CDR3 length: 20
V gene: TRBV5-6

CDR3 DNA: TGTGCCAGCAGCCACGGGGACGAGCAGTACTTC
CDR3 protein: CASSHGDEQYF
D gene: NA
clone size: NA
J gene: TRBJ2-7
CDR3 length: 11
V gene: TRBV7-3

CDR3 DNA: TGCAGTGCTTGGGAGGCTACAGATACGCAGTATTTT
CDR3 protein: CSAWEATDTQYF
D gene: NA
clone size: once
J gene: TRBJ2-3
CDR3 length: 12
V gene: TRBV20-1

CDR3 DNA: TGTGCCAGCAGCCAAATGGTGGGAACAGAGACCCAGTACTTC
CDR3 protein: CASSQMVGTETQYF
D gene: NA
clone size: few
J gene: TRBJ2-5
CDR3 length: 14
V gene: TRBV3-1

CDR3 DNA: TGCAGTGCTAGAGAACTAGCACCCACCGGGGAGCTGTTTTTT
CDR3 protein: CSARELAPTGELFF
D gene: NA
clone size: few
J gene: TRBJ2-2
CDR3 length: 14
V gene: TRBV20-1

CDR3 DNA: TGTGCCAGCAGCGTACAGACTAGCGGGAGATTGAGCGAGCAGTACTTC
CDR3 protein: CASSVQTSGRLSEQYF
D gene: TRBD2
clone size: few
J gene: TRBJ2-7
CDR3 length: 16
V gene: TRBV7-8

CDR3 DNA: TGTGCCAGCAGTTTGTCTGGGGTGAACACTGAAGCTTTCTTT
CDR3 protein: CASSLSGVNTEAFF
D gene: NA
clone size: NA
J gene: TRBJ1-1
CDR3 length: 14
V gene: TRBV12-3/TRBV12-4

CDR3 DNA: TGTGCCAGCAGGGCCTGGGGGGTTAACACTGAAGCTTTCTTT
CDR3 protein: CASRAWGVNTEAFF
D gene: NA
clone size: NA
J gene: TRBJ1-1
CDR3 length: 14
V gene: TRBV25-1

CDR3 DNA: TGTGCCAGCAGTTTATCCGGGACAGGGGTATCTGGGGCCAACGTCCTGACTTTC
CDR3 protein: CASSLSGTGVSGANVLTF
D gene: TRBD1
clone size: NA
J gene: TRBJ2-6
CDR3 length: 18
V gene: TRBV27

CDR3 DNA: TGTGCCAGCAGCCAAAGGACCGTTGGCTACACCTTC
CDR3 protein: CASSQRTVGYTF
D gene: NA
clone size: few
J gene: TRBJ1-2
CDR3 length: 12
V gene: TRBV7-8

CDR3 DNA: TGTGCCAGCAGCTTAGTTCAGGCCATCAAAGAGACCCAGTACTTC
CDR3 protein: CASSLVQAIKETQYF
D gene: NA
clone size: few
J gene: TRBJ2-5
CDR3 length: 15
V gene: TRBV7-9